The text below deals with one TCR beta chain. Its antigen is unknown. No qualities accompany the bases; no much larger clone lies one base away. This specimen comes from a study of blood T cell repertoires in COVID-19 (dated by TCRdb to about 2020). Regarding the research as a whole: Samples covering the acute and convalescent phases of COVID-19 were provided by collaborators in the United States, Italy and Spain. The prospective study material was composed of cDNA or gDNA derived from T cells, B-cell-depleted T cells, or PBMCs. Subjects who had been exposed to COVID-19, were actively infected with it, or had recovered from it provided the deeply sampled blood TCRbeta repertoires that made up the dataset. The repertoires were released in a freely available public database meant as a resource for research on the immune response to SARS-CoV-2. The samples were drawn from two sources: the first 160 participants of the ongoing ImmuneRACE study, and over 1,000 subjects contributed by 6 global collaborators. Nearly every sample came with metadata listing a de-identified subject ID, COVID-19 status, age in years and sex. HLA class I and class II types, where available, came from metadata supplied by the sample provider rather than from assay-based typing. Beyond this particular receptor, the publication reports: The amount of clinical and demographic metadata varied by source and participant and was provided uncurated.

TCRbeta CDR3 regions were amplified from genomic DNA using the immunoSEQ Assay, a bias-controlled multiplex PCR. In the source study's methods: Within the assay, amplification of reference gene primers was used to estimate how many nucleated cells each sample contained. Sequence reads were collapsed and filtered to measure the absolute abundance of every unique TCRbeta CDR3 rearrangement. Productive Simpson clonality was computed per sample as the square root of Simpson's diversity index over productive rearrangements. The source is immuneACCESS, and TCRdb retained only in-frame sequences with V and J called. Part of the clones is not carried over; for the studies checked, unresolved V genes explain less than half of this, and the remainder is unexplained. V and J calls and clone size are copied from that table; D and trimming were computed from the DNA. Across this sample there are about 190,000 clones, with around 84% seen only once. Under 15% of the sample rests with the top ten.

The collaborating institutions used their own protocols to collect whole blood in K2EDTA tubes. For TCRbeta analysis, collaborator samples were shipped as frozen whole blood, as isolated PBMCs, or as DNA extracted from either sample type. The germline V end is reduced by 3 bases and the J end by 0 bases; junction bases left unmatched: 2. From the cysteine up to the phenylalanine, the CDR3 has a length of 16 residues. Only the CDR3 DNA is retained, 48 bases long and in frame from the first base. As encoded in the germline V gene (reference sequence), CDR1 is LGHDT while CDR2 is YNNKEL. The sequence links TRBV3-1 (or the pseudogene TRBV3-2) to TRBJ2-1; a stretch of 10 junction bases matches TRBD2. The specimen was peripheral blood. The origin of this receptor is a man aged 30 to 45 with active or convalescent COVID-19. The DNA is TGTGCCAGCAGCCACTCTAGCGGGGGCTCCTACAATGAGCAGTTCTTC. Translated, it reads CASSHSSGGSYNEQFF.